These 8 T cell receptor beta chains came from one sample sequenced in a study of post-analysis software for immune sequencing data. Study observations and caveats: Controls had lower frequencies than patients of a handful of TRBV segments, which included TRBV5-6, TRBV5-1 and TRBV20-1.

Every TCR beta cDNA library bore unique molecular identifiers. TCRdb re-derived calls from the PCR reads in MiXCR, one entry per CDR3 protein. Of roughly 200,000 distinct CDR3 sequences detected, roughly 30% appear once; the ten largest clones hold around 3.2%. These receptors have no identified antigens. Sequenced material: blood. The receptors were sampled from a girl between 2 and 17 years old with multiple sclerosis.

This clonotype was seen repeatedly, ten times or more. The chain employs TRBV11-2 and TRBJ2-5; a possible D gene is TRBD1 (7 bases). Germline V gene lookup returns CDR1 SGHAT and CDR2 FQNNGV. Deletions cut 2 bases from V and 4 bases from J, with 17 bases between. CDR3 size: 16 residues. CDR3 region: CASSLLGQGGRETQYF. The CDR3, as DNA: TGTGCCAGCAGCTTACTGGGGCAGGGGGGAAGAGAGACCCAGTACTTC.

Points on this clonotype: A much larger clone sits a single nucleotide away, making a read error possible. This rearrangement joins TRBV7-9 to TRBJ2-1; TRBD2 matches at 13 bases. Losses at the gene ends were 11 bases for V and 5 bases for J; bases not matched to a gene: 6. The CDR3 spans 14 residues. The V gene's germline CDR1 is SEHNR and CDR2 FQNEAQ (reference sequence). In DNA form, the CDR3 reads TGTGCCTCTCGACTAGCGGGGGGCCACAATGAGCAGTTCTTC. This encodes CASRLAGGHNEQFF.

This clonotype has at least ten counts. This chain's CDR3 is CASSYSRVYNEQFF. CDR3 DNA: TGTGCCAGCAGTTACTCCAGGGTCTACAATGAGCAGTTCTTC. The J gene is TRBJ2-1, the V gene TRBV6-6, with a tentative D call TRBD1 (5 bases). This CDR3 has 14 amino acids. Germline V CDR1 and CDR2: MNHNY, SVGAGI (reference sequence). Deletions cut 0 bases from V and 3 bases from J, with 6 bases between.

DNA for the CDR3: TGTGCCAGCAGTTTCCCCGTTGGCGAGCAGTTCTTC. Translation: CASSFPVGEQFF. The V call is TRBV27, the J call TRBJ2-1, with D unclear. In germline, CDR1 is MNHEY, CDR2 SMNVEV (reference sequence). This CDR3 has 12 amino acids. Deletions cut 3 bases from V and 10 bases from J, with 10 bases between.

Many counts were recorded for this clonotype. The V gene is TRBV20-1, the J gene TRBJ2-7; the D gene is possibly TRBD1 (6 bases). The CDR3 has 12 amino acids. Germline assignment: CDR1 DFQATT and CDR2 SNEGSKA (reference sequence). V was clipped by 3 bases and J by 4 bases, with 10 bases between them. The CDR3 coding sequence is TGCAGTGCTAGTGACAGGAATTACGAGCAGTACTTC. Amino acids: CSASDRNYEQYF.

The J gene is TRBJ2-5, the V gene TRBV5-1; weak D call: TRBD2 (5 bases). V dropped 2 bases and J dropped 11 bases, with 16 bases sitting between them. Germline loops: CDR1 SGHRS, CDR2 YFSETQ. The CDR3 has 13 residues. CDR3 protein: CASSLVRAGEQYF. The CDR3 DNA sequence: TGCGCCAGCAGCTTAGTACGGGCGGGTGAGCAGTACTTC.

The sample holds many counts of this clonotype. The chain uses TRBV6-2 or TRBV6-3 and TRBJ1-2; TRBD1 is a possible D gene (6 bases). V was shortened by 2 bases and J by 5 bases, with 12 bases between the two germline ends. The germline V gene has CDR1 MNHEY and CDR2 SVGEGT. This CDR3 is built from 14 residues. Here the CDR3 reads CASSYGGGQYGYTF. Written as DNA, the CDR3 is TGTGCCAGCAGTTACGGCGGGGGGCAGTATGGCTACACCTTC.

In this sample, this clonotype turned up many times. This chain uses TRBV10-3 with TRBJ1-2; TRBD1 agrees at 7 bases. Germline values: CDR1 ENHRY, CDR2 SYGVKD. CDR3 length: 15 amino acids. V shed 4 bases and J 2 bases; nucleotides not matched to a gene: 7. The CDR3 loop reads CAISGIGTANYGYTF. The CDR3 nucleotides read TGTGCCATCAGTGGAATCGGGACAGCCAACTATGGCTACACCTTC.